This T cell receptor beta chain was profiled in a study of T-cell reconstitution after alpha-beta-depleted transplantation in children. This clonotype was recorded many times. The CDR3 spans 16 residues. J gave up 3 bases and V 6 bases, and 11 bases lay outside the gene matches. Preparation of the TCRbeta library involved a method that used unique molecular identifiers. TCRdb analysed the PCR reads with MiXCR anew, one entry per CDR3 protein. This table holds about 70,000 distinct CDR3 sequences, under 13% found once. This TCR was recovered from a boy aged 5-17 years with acute myeloid leukemia, due to receive a stem cell transplant. This chain links TRBV12-3 or TRBV12-4 with TRBJ1-5; 7 bases agree with TRBD1. The starting material was PBMCs, obtained before TCRalphabeta/CD19-depleted stem cell transplant. The CDR3 nucleotides are TGTGCCAGCAGCCCGTACAGGGGAGGTGACAATCAGCCCCAGCATTTT. It encodes CASSPYRGGDNQPQHF.